This is a list of T cell receptor beta chains from one sample in a study of T cell clones after liver transplantation. TCRdb's copy holds only in-frame clones and misses some; the assay was immunoSEQ multiplex PCR. The sample holds 95,000 to 110,000 clones, about 86% seen once. Sequencing was performed on CD4+ T cells from blood, taken 45 to 50 months after liver transplant. These receptors all stem from a human patient who received a liver transplant. Some T cells may be supplied by the graft donor. Both conserved end residues are part of each CDR3. D genes are given only for firm matches. Rows give clone size only sometimes, using once, few, many, or a class for an expanded clone.

d_call: .
j_call: TRBJ2-5
v_call: TRBV2
clone_size: .
cdr3_nt: TGTGCCAGCAGTGCTCGACCAACGGAGACCCAGTACTTC
cdr3_aa: CASSARPTETQYF

d_call: TRBD1
j_call: TRBJ2-4
v_call: TRBV7-3
clone_size: .
cdr3_nt: TGTGCCAGCAGCCCTGGGACAGGGGGCGCCAAAAACATTCAGTACTTC
cdr3_aa: CASSPGTGGAKNIQYF

d_call: .
j_call: TRBJ2-1
v_call: TRBV4-3
clone_size: .
cdr3_nt: TGCGCCAGCAGCCGAGTGCCGGGCTCCTACAATGAGCAGTTCTTC
cdr3_aa: CASSRVPGSYNEQFF

d_call: TRBD2
j_call: TRBJ2-2
v_call: TRBV7-2
clone_size: .
cdr3_nt: TGTGCCAGCAGCTTTACATCTAGCGGGACCGGGGAGCTGTTTTTT
cdr3_aa: CASSFTSSGTGELFF

d_call: TRBD2
j_call: TRBJ2-7
v_call: TRBV5-1
clone_size: .
cdr3_nt: TGCGCCAGCAGCTTGGCTTTAGGGACTAGCTTAACCCAGGGCTCCTACGAGCAGTACTTC
cdr3_aa: CASSLALGTSLTQGSYEQYF

d_call: .
j_call: TRBJ2-2
v_call: TRBV6-5
clone_size: .
cdr3_nt: TGTGCCAGCAGTCCCTACACCGGGGAGCTGTTTTTT
cdr3_aa: CASSPYTGELFF

d_call: .
j_call: TRBJ1-1
v_call: TRBV28
clone_size: .
cdr3_nt: TGTGCCAGCAGTTTATCGGGGGGCCGTGGCACTGAAGCTTTCTTT
cdr3_aa: CASSLSGGRGTEAFF

d_call: .
j_call: TRBJ1-1
v_call: TRBV7-9
clone_size: .
cdr3_nt: TGTGCCAGCAGTCTTTTGGGCCCTAACACTGAAGCTTTCTTT
cdr3_aa: CASSLLGPNTEAFF

d_call: .
j_call: TRBJ2-1
v_call: TRBV30
clone_size: .
cdr3_nt: TGTGCCTGGAGTAGGCTAGCCGATGAGCAGTTCTTC
cdr3_aa: CAWSRLADEQFF

d_call: .
j_call: TRBJ2-3
v_call: TRBV18
clone_size: .
cdr3_nt: TGTGCCAGCTCACCCAAATACACAGATACGCAGTATTTT
cdr3_aa: CASSPKYTDTQYF

d_call: TRBD2
j_call: TRBJ2-2
v_call: TRBV27
clone_size: .
cdr3_nt: TGTGCCAGCAGTATGGCGGGGGGGACCGGGGAGCTGTTTTTT
cdr3_aa: CASSMAGGTGELFF

d_call: .
j_call: TRBJ1-5
v_call: TRBV6-1
clone_size: few
cdr3_nt: TGTGCCAGCAGTGAAGGAATGGCCCTGCCCCAGCATTTT
cdr3_aa: CASSEGMALPQHF

d_call: .
j_call: TRBJ2-5
v_call: TRBV7-7
clone_size: .
cdr3_nt: TGTGCCAGCAGCTTAGGGGTGGGAGGTGTAGCGGAGACCCAGTACTTC
cdr3_aa: CASSLGVGGVAETQYF

d_call: TRBD1
j_call: TRBJ2-7
v_call: TRBV7-8
clone_size: .
cdr3_nt: TGTGCCAGCAGCCCCCGGGACAGGGACACCCAGTACTTC
cdr3_aa: CASSPRDRDTQYF

d_call: TRBD1
j_call: TRBJ2-1
v_call: TRBV5-1
clone_size: .
cdr3_nt: TGCGCCAGCAGCGACACCGGGACAGGACACAATGAGCAGTTCTTC
cdr3_aa: CASSDTGTGHNEQFF

d_call: .
j_call: TRBJ1-1
v_call: TRBV27
clone_size: .
cdr3_nt: TGTGCCAGCAGTGGACCTTTCGGGGGGCGAGAGACTTTCTTT
cdr3_aa: CASSGPFGGRETFF

d_call: TRBD1
j_call: TRBJ2-2
v_call: TRBV7-9
clone_size: once
cdr3_nt: TGTGCCAGCAGCCTCCCCCGGACAGGGGGGGACACCGGGGAGCTGTTTTTT
cdr3_aa: CASSLPRTGGDTGELFF

d_call: .
j_call: TRBJ1-2
v_call: TRBV2
clone_size: .
cdr3_nt: TGTGCCACCGTGCAATGGAGGGGTCATGGCTACACCTTC
cdr3_aa: CATVQWRGHGYTF

d_call: .
j_call: TRBJ2-5
v_call: TRBV5-1
clone_size: .
cdr3_nt: TGCGCCAGCAGCTCGACAGGCCCAGGGGAGACCCAGTACTTC
cdr3_aa: CASSSTGPGETQYF

d_call: .
j_call: TRBJ2-7
v_call: TRBV6-1
clone_size: once
cdr3_nt: TGTGCCAGCAGTGAAGAAAAGGGGGACCTCCTCCTTAGCTCCTACGAGCAGTACTTC
cdr3_aa: CASSEEKGDLLLSSYEQYF

d_call: .
j_call: TRBJ2-5
v_call: TRBV13
clone_size: once
cdr3_nt: TGTGCCAGCAGCTTAACATTAGGAAGAAGGGCTAACCAAGAGACCCAGTACTTC
cdr3_aa: CASSLTLGRRANQETQYF

d_call: .
j_call: TRBJ2-1
v_call: TRBV29-1
clone_size: .
cdr3_nt: TGCAGCGTTACCTCAGGGGTGGCTGAGCAGTTCTTC
cdr3_aa: CSVTSGVAEQFF

d_call: TRBD2
j_call: TRBJ2-7
v_call: TRBV18
clone_size: few
cdr3_nt: TGTGCCAGCTCACCAAGGACTAGCGGGGCTTACGAGCAGTACTTC
cdr3_aa: CASSPRTSGAYEQYF

d_call: .
j_call: TRBJ1-1
v_call: TRBV9
clone_size: .
cdr3_nt: TGTGCCAGCAGCGTAGCTGTAACCGGGTCTGAAGCTTTCTTT
cdr3_aa: CASSVAVTGSEAFF

d_call: TRBD1
j_call: TRBJ2-1
v_call: TRBV15
clone_size: once
cdr3_nt: TGTGCCACCAGCAGAGATCCACCCGGACTGGGACAGGAGTACAATGAGCAGTTCTTC
cdr3_aa: CATSRDPPGLGQEYNEQFF

d_call: TRBD1
j_call: TRBJ2-7
v_call: TRBV6-6
clone_size: .
cdr3_nt: TGTGCCAGCAGTTATTACAGGGGATCCTACGAGCAGTACTTC
cdr3_aa: CASSYYRGSYEQYF

d_call: TRBD1
j_call: TRBJ2-3
v_call: TRBV11-1
clone_size: .
cdr3_nt: TGTGCCAGCAGCCTCGAGGGACAGCGTACGCAGTATTTT
cdr3_aa: CASSLEGQRTQYF

d_call: TRBD1
j_call: TRBJ1-2
v_call: TRBV19
clone_size: .
cdr3_nt: TGTGCCAGTAGTATAGACCCCGGGACAGTCCCCTGCTTC
cdr3_aa: CASSIDPGTVPCF

d_call: .
j_call: TRBJ1-1
v_call: TRBV5-1
clone_size: .
cdr3_nt: TGCGCCAGCAGCCCGGGTTGGGGCAGGGGATATTCGAACACTGAAGCTTTCTTT
cdr3_aa: CASSPGWGRGYSNTEAFF

d_call: .
j_call: TRBJ1-5
v_call: TRBV6-5
clone_size: .
cdr3_nt: TGTGCCAGCAGTTACTCGAGCCTAAGCAATCAGCCCCAGCATTTT
cdr3_aa: CASSYSSLSNQPQHF